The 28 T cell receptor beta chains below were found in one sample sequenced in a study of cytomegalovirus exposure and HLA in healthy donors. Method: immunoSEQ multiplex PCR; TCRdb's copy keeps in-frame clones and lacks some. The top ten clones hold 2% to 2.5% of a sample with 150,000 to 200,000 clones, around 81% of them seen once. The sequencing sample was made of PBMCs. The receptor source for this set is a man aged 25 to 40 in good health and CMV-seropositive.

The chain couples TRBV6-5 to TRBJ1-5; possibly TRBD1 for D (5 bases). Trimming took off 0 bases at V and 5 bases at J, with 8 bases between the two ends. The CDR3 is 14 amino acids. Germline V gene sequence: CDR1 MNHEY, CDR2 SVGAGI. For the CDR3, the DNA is TGTGCCAGCAGTTACTCCGGAGGGGATCAGCCCCAGCATTTT. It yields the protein CASSYSGGDQPQHF.

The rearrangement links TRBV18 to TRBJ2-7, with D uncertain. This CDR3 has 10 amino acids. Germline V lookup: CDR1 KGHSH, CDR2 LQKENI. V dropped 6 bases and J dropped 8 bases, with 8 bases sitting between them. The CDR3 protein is CASSPIQQYF. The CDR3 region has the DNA TGTGCCAGCTCCCCCATCCAGCAGTACTTC.

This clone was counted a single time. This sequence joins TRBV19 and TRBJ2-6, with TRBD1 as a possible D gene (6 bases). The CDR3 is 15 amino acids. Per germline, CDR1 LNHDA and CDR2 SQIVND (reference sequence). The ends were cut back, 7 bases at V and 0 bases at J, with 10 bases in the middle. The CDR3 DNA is TGTGCCAGTATGGACAGACCCTCTGGGGCCAACGTCCTGACTTTC. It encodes CASMDRPSGANVLTF. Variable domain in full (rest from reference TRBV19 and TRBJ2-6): DGGITQSPKYLFRKEGQNVTLSCEQNLNHDAMYWYRQDPGQGLRLIYYSQIVNDFQKGDIAEGYSVSREKKESFPLTVTSAQKNPTAFYLCASMDRPSGANVLTFGAGSRLTVL.

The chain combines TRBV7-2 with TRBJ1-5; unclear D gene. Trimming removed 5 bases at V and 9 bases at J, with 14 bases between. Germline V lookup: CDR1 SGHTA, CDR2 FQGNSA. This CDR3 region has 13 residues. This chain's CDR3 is CASSLRYRRPQHF. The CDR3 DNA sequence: TGTGCCAGCAGCCTGAGGTACCGACGGCCCCAGCATTTT.

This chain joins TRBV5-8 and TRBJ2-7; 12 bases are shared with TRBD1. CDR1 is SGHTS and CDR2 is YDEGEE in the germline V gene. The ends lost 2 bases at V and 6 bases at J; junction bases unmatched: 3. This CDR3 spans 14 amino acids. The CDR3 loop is CASSFGTGGFEQYF. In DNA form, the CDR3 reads TGTGCCAGCAGCTTCGGGACAGGGGGCTTCGAGCAGTACTTC.

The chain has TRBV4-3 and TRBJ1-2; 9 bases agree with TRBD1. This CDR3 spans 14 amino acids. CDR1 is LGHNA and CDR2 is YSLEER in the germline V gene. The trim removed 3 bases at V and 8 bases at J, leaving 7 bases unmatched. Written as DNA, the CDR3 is TGCGCCAGCAGCCAGACGAGAACAGGGGGCGGCTACACCTTC. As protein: CASSQTRTGGGYTF.

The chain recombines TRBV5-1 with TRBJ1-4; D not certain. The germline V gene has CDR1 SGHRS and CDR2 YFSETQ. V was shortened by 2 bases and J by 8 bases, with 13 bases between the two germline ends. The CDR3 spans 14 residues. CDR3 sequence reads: CASSLRYAGEKLFF. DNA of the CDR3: TGCGCCAGCAGCTTACGCTATGCGGGGGAAAAACTGTTTTTT.

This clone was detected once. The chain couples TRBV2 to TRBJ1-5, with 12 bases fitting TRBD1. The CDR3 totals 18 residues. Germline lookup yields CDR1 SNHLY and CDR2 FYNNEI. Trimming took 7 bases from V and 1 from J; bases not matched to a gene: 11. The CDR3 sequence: CASNPGTGGAGSNQPQHF. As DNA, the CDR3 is TGTGCCAGCAACCCCGGGACAGGGGGCGCGGGGAGCAATCAGCCCCAGCATTTT.

The CDR3 DNA sequence: TGTGCCAGCAGCGTAGTCTCGGGGGGGGAGGGCAATGAGCAGTTCTTC. The encoded protein is CASSVVSGGEGNEQFF. The genes are TRBV9 and TRBJ2-1; 8 nucleotides match TRBD2. Trimming at V came to 0 bases and at J to 6 bases, leaving 8 bases not matched to a gene. The germline gives CDR1 SGDLS, CDR2 YYNGEE. The CDR3 has 16 residues.

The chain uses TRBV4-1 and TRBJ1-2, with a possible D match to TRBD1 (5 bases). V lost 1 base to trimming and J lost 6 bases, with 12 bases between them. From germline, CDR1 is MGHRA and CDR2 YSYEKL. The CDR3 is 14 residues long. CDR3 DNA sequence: TGCGCCAGCAGCCAAGGGGGCAGAGGTCATGGCTACACCTTC. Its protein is CASSQGGRGHGYTF.

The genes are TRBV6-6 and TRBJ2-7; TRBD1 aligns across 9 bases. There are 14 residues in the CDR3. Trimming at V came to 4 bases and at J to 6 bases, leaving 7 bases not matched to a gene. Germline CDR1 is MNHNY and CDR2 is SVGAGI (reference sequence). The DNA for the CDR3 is TGTGCCAGCAGTTTCAAGGACAGGGGCCTCGAGCAGTACTTC. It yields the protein CASSFKDRGLEQYF.

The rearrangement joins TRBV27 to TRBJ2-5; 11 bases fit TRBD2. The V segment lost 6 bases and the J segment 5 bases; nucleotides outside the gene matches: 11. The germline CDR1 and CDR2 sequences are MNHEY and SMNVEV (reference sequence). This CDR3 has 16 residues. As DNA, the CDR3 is TGTGCCAGCAGATGGGGGACTAGCGGTGGCAGGGAGACCCAGTACTTC. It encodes CASRWGTSGGRETQYF.

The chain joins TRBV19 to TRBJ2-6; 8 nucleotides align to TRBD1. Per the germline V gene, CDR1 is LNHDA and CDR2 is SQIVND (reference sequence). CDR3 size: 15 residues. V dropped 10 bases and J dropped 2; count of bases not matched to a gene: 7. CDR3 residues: CATRTGPPGANVLTF. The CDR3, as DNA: TGTGCCACCCGGACAGGGCCGCCTGGGGCCAACGTCCTGACTTTC.

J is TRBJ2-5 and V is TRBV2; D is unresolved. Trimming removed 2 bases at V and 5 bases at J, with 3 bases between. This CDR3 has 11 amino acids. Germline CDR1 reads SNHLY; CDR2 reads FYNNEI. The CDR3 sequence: CASSERETQYF. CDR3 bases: TGTGCCAGCAGTGAACGGGAGACCCAGTACTTC. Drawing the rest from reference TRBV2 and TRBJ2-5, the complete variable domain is EPEVTQTPSHQVTQMGQEVILRCVPISNHLYFYWYRQILGQKVEFLVSFYNNEISEKSEIFDDQFSVERPDGSNFTLKIRSTKLEDSAMYFCASSERETQYFGPGTRLLVL.

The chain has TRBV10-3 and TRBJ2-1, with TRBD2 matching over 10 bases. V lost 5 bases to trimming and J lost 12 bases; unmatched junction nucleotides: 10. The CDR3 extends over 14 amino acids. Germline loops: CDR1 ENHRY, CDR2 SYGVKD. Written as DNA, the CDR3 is TGTGCCATCAGTCCTCGGGAGCGGGGGGGAGGGCAGTTCTTC. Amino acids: CAISPRERGGGQFF.

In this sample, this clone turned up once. The DNA for the CDR3 is TGTGCCAGTAGTGGGACAGTGTACAATGAGCAGTTCTTC. Its translation: CASSGTVYNEQFF. The chain couples TRBV19 to TRBJ2-1; 7 bases map to TRBD1. With 5 bases clipped from V and 4 bases from J, the junction kept 2 bases outside the gene matches. Germline V gene sequence: CDR1 LNHDA, CDR2 SQIVND (reference sequence). The CDR3 sequence is 13 residues long. The full variable domain, in which reference TRBV19 and TRBJ2-1 provide the parts outside the CDR3, is DGGITQSPKYLFRKEGQNVTLSCEQNLNHDAMYWYRQDPGQGLRLIYYSQIVNDFQKGDIAEGYSVSREKKESFPLTVTSAQKNPTAFYLCASSGTVYNEQFFGPGTRLTVL.

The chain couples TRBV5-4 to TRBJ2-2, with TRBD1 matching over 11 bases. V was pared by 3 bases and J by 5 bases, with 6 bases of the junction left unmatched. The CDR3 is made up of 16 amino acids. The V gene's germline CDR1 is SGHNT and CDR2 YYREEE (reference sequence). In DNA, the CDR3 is TGTGCCAGCAGCTGGGGGACAGGGGGAGGTACCGGGGAGCTGTTTTTT. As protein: CASSWGTGGGTGELFF.

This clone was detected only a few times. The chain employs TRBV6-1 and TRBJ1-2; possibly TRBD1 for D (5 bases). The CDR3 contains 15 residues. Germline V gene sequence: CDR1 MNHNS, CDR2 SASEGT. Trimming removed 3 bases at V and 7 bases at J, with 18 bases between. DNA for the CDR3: TGTGCCAGCAGTGAGGGCGGCCATAGGGGTGGTGGCTACACCTTC. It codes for CASSEGGHRGGGYTF.

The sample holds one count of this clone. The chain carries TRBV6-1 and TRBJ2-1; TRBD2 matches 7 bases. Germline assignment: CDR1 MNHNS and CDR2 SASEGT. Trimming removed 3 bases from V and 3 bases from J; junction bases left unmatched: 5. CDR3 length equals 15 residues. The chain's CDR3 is CASSDGLADYNEQFF. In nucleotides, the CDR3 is TGTGCCAGCAGTGACGGGCTAGCGGACTACAATGAGCAGTTCTTC.

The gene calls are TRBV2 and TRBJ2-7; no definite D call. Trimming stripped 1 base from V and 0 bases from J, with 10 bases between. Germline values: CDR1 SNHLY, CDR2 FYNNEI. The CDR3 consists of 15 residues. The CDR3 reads CASSEGVRSSYEQYF. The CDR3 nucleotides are TGTGCCAGCAGTGAAGGGGTTAGGAGCTCCTACGAGCAGTACTTC.

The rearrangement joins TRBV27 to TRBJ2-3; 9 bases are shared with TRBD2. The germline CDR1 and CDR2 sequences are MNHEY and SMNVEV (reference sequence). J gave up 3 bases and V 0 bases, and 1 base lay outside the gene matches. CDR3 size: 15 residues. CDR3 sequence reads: CASSLSLAGTDTQYF. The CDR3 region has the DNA TGTGCCAGCAGTTTATCTCTAGCGGGGACAGATACGCAGTATTTT.

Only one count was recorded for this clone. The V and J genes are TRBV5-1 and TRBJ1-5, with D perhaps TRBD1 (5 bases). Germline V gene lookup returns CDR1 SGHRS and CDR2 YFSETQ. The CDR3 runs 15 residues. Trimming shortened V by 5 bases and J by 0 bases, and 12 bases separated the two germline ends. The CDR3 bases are TGCGCCAGCAGTCTGGGGGGTTATAGCAATCAGCCCCAGCATTTT. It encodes CASSLGGYSNQPQHF.

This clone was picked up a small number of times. The CDR3 region has the DNA TGTGCTAGTGGTTTGGGTTCTCGGGGCGGGAGGGGCCAGTACTTC. As protein: CASGLGSRGGRGQYF. V usage is TRBV12-5 and J usage is TRBJ2-5, with 9 bases matching TRBD2. Germline V CDR1 and CDR2: LGHNT, FRNRAP. Germline trimming cut 1 base from V and 10 bases from J; bases unmatched to any gene: 10. The CDR3 runs to 15 residues. Using reference TRBV12-5 and TRBJ2-5 for the parts outside the CDR3, the full variable domain is DARVTQTPRHKVTEMGQEVTMRCQPILGHNTVFWYRQTMMQGLELLAYFRNRAPLDDSGMPKDRFSAEMPDATLATLKIQPSEPRDSAVYFCASGLGSRGGRGQYFGPGTRLLVL.

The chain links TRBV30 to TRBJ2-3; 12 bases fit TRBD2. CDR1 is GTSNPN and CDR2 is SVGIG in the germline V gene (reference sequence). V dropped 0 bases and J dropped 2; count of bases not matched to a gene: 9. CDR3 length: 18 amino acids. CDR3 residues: CAWSVPLTSGGYTDTQYF. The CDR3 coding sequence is TGTGCCTGGAGTGTACCGCTGACTAGCGGGGGTTACACAGATACGCAGTATTTT.

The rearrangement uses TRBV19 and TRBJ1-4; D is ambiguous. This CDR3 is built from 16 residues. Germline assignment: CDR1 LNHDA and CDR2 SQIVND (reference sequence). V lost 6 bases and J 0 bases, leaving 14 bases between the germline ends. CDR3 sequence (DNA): TGTGCCAGTAGACCGACCTCGACTGCAACTAATGAAAAACTGTTTTTT. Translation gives CASRPTSTATNEKLFF.

CDR3 DNA sequence: TGTGCCAGCAGCTTATGGGGGAGGGCGAGCAATCAGCCCCAGCATTTT. Translating it yields CASSLWGRASNQPQHF. This sequence joins TRBV7-8 and TRBJ1-5, with a possible D match to TRBD1 (5 bases). CDR1 is SGHVS and CDR2 is FQNEAQ in the germline V gene. Trimming removed 2 bases at V and 1 base at J, with 12 bases between. The CDR3 totals 16 residues. The whole variable domain, filled in from reference TRBV7-8 and TRBJ1-5, reads GAGVSQSPRYKVAKRGQDVALRCDPISGHVSLFWYQQALGQGPEFLTYFQNEAQLDKSGLPSDRFFAERPEGSVSTLKIQRTQQEDSAVYLCASSLWGRASNQPQHFGDGTRLSIL.

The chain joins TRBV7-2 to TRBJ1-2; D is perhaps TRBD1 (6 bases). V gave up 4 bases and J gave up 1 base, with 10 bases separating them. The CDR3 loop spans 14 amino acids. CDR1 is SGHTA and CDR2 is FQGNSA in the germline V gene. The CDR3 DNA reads TGTGCCAGCAGCTCCTCCAGGGGTAACTATGGCTACACCTTC. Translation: CASSSSRGNYGYTF.

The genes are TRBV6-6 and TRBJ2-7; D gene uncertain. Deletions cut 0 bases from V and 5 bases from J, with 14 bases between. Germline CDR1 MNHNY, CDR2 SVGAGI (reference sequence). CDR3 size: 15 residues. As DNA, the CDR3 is TGTGCCAGCAGTTACTCGAGTTGGGCCCCGGACGAGCAGTACTTC. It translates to CASSYSSWAPDEQYF.